This T cell receptor (beta chain) was sequenced in a study of cytomegalovirus exposure and HLA in healthy donors. The CDR3 consists of 15 residues. Trimming stripped 3 bases from V and 2 bases from J, with 13 bases between. Germline CDR1 and CDR2: MDHEN and SYDVKM. The PCR made use of 60 Vbeta and 13 Jbeta primers. Profiled with immunoSEQ multiplex PCR; TCRdb holds only in-frame clones, not every one. The ten most abundant clones cover approximately 1% of a sample with around 200,000 clones. The receptor comes from a woman aged 25 to 45 in good health and CMV-seropositive. Sequencing was done on a sample of PBMCs. The rearrangement links TRBV28 to TRBJ1-1; weak D call: TRBD1 (5 bases). CDR3 in DNA: TGTGCCAGCAGTTTTCAGGGTCGCCTAAACACTGAAGCTTTCTTT. Protein: CASSFQGRLNTEAFF.